The next 11 T cell receptor beta chains were all read from a single sample in a study of identical twins. TCRdb redid the calling of the 5' RACE reads with MiXCR, one entry per CDR3 protein. The sample has hundreds of thousands of distinct CDR3 sequences; 5.5% to 6.5% are singletons. The source material was naive T cells sorted from blood. These receptors were collected from a man between 18 and 29 years old in good health.

This clonotype was observed many times. The V gene is TRBV20-1, the J gene TRBJ1-2; the D gene is possibly TRBD1 (5 bases). V was trimmed by 6 bases and J by 2 bases, leaving 10 bases between them. Germline CDR1 DFQATT, CDR2 SNEGSKA (reference sequence). The CDR3 sequence is 12 residues long. The CDR3 nucleotides are TGCAGTGCCGGGGACTTCAACTATGGCTACACCTTC. Translation gives CSAGDFNYGYTF.

The chain is built from TRBV12-3 or TRBV12-4 and TRBJ1-2; D is uncertain. This CDR3 spans 15 amino acids. V lost 2 bases, J lost 2 bases, and 12 bases lay in between. Written as DNA, the CDR3 is TGTGCCAGCAGTTTAACTAGGAGGACCAACTATGGCTACACCTTC. Protein: CASSLTRRTNYGYTF.

This clonotype came up a few times. The chain has TRBV5-1 and TRBJ2-1; the match to TRBD1 covers 8 bases. V lost 7 bases to trimming and J lost 4 bases; unmatched junction nucleotides: 10. From germline, CDR1 is SGHRS and CDR2 YFSETQ. The CDR3 runs 15 residues. CDR3 DNA sequence: TGCGCCAGCGCCCCCCGGGACAGGCGATACAATGAGCAGTTCTTC. Translating gives CASAPRDRRYNEQFF.

In regard to this clonotype: The conserved final phenylalanine or tryptophan is absent from the CDR3, which likely points to a read error. CDR3 protein: CASSYGDSPLYEQYI. DNA of the CDR3: TGTGCCAGCAGCTATGGGGACAGTCCATTGTACGAGCAGTACATC. The chain carries TRBV27 and TRBJ2-7; the match to TRBD1 covers 7 bases. The CDR3 has 15 amino acids. Germline CDR1 is MNHEY and CDR2 is SMNVEV (reference sequence). The ends lost 6 bases at V and 4 bases at J; junction bases unmatched: 12.

V is TRBV18 and J is TRBJ2-5; perhaps TRBD2 as D (6 bases). The germline V and J ends were trimmed by 3 bases and 3 bases, with 14 bases remaining between them. Germline V CDR1 and CDR2: KGHSH, LQKENI. The CDR3 consists of 15 residues. The CDR3 here is CASSPGSGSEETQYF. The CDR3, as DNA: TGTGCCAGCTCACCCGGTTCCGGGAGTGAAGAGACCCAGTACTTC.

This clonotype was recorded at least ten times. V gene TRBV20-1 combines with J gene TRBJ2-5; the D gene is possibly TRBD1 (5 bases). Germline V CDR1 and CDR2: DFQATT, SNEGSKA (reference sequence). Between the trimmed V and J ends, which lost 7 bases and 1 base, there was a span of 13 bases. The CDR3 is made up of 13 amino acids. CDR3 nucleotides: TGCAGTGGGCAGGGTTTAAGCCAAGAGACCCAGTACTTC. Translation: CSGQGLSQETQYF.

This clonotype appeared many times. This sequence joins TRBV28 and TRBJ2-2; D is possibly TRBD2 (6 bases). The CDR3 sequence is 14 residues long. CDR1 MDHEN and CDR2 SYDVKM come from the germline V gene. V was cut by 5 bases and J by 8 bases, with 15 bases left in between. CDR3 loop: CASSGDSPAGELFF. DNA for the CDR3: TGTGCCAGCAGTGGGGACTCCCCTGCGGGGGAGCTGTTTTTT.

This sequence joins TRBV12-3 or TRBV12-4 and TRBJ2-1, with D perhaps matching TRBD2 (5 bases). The V end lost 8 bases, the J end lost 6 bases, and 14 bases lay between the germline ends. The CDR3 has 13 amino acids. DNA of the CDR3: TGTGCCAGCTCCAGCGGAGTACGCAATGAGCAGTTCTTC. This sequence encodes CASSSGVRNEQFF.

This chain links TRBV24-1 with TRBJ2-1; D unresolved. This CDR3 region has 20 residues. V was trimmed by 4 bases and J by 4 bases, leaving 28 bases between them. Germline CDR1 reads KGHDR; CDR2 reads SFDVKD. CDR3 bases: TGTGCCACCAGTGAGGGAACCCAGGTGTATACCCCCGTAATATACAATGAGCAGTTCTTC. Its translation is CATSEGTQVYTPVIYNEQFF.

The J gene is TRBJ2-1, the V gene TRBV10-3; TRBD1 matches at 12 bases. The CDR3 runs to 17 residues. V lost 9 bases, J lost 9 bases, and 18 bases stayed unmatched. The V gene's germline CDR1 is ENHRY and CDR2 SYGVKD. The CDR3 here is CAMSFGPGQGAGSEQFF. CDR3 sequence (DNA): TGTGCCATGTCGTTCGGACCGGGACAGGGGGCTGGGAGTGAGCAGTTCTTC.

The chain recombines TRBV4-1 with TRBJ2-5; 10 bases are a match to TRBD1. V lost 1 base and J lost 4; bases outside the gene matches: 9. CDR1 and CDR2 (germline): MGHRA, YSYEKL. The CDR3 loop spans 17 amino acids. Here the CDR3 reads CASSQASSTGGGETQYF. CDR3 coding DNA: TGCGCCAGCAGCCAAGCGAGCTCGACAGGGGGCGGAGAGACCCAGTACTTC.